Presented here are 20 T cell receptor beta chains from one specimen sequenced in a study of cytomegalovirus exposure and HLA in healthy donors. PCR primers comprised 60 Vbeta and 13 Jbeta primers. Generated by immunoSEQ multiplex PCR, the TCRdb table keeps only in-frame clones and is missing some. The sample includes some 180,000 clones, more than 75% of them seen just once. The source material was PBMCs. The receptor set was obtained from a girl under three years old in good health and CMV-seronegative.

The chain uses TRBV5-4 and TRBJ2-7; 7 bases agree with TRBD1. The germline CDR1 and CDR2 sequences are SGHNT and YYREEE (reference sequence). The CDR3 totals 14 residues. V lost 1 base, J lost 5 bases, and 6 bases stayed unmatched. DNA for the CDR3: TGTGCCAGCAGCTTGTTAGGGGGCGTCGACGAGCAGTACTTC. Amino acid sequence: CASSLLGGVDEQYF.

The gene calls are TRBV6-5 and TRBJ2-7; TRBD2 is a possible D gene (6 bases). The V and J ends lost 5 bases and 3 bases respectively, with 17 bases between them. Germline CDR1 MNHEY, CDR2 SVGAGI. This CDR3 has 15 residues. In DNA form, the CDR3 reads TGTGCCAGCAGTGCTACTAGGATGGGAGGCTACGAGCAGTACTTC. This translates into CASSATRMGGYEQYF.

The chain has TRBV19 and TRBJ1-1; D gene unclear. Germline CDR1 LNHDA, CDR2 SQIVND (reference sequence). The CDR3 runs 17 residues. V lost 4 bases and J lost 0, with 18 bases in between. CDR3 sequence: CASSTPRRNSLNTEAFF. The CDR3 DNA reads TGTGCCAGTAGTACGCCGAGGCGCAACTCGCTGAACACTGAAGCTTTCTTT.

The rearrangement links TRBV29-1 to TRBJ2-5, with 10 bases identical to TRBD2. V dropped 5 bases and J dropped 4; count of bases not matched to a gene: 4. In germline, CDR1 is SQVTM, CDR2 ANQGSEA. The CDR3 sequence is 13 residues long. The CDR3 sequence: CSVHQRGGETQYF. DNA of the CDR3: TGCAGCGTTCACCAGCGGGGGGGAGAGACCCAGTACTTC.

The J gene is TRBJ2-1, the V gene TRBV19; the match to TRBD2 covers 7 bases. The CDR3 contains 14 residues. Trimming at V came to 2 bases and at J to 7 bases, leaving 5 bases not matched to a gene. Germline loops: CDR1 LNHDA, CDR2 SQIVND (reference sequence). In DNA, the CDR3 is TGTGCCAGTAGTATAAGCGGGACCACGAATGAGCAGTTCTTC. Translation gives CASSISGTTNEQFF.

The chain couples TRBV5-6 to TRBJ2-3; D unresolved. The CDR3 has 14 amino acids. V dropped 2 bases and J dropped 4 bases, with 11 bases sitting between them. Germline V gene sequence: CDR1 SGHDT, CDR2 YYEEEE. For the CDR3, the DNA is TGTGCCAGCAGCTTTCGCGGATACCCAGATACGCAGTATTTT. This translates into CASSFRGYPDTQYF.

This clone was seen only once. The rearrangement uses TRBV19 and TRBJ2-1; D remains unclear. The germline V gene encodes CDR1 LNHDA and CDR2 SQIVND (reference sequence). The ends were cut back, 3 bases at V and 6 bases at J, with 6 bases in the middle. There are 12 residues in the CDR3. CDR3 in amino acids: CASSMSGNEQFF. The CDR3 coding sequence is TGTGCCAGTAGTATGTCCGGCAATGAGCAGTTCTTC.

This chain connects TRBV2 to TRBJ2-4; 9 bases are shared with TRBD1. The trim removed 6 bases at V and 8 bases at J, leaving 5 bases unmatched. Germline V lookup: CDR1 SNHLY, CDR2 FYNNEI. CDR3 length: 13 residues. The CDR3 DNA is TGTGCCAGCAGCCGACAGGGGGGGCACATTCAGTACTTC. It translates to CASSRQGGHIQYF. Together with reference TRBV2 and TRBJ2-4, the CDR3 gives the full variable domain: EPEVTQTPSHQVTQMGQEVILRCVPISNHLYFYWYRQILGQKVEFLVSFYNNEISEKSEIFDDQFSVERPDGSNFTLKIRSTKLEDSAMYFCASSRQGGHIQYFGAGTRLSVL.

The CDR3 nucleotides read TGTGCTAGCTCTGCAGGACTTTCCACAGATACGCAGTATTTT. Protein: CASSAGLSTDTQYF. The genes are TRBV7-7 and TRBJ2-3, with D possibly TRBD2 on 5 matching bases. The CDR3 runs to 14 residues. CDR1 and CDR2 from the germline V gene are SSHAT and FNYEAQ (reference sequence).

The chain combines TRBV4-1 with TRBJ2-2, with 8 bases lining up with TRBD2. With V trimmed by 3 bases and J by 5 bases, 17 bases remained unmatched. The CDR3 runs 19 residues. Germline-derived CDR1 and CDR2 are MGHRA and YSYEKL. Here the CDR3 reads CASSQGASGTRSLTGELFF. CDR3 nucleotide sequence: TGCGCCAGCAGCCAGGGGGCTTCCGGGACTAGGTCGTTGACCGGGGAGCTGTTTTTT.

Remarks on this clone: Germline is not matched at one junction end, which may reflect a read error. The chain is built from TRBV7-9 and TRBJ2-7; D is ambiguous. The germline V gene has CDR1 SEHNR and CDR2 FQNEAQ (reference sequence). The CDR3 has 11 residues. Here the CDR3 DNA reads TGTTCCAGCAGCTCAAATTACGAGCAGTACTTC. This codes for CSSSSNYEQYF.

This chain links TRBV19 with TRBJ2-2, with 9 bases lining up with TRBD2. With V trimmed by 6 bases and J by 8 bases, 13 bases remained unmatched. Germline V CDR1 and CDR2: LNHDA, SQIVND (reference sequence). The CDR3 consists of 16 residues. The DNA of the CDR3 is TGTGCCAGTAGAATCCTGATAGCGGGAGTCGCTGGGGAGCTGTTTTTT. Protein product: CASRILIAGVAGELFF.

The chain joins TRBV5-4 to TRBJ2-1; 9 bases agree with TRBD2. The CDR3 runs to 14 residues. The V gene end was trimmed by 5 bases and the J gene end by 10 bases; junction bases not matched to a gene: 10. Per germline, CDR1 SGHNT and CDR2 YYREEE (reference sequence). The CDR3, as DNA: TGTGCCAGCAGGCCTGGGACTAGCAGTCCCGAGCAGTTCTTC. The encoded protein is CASRPGTSSPEQFF.

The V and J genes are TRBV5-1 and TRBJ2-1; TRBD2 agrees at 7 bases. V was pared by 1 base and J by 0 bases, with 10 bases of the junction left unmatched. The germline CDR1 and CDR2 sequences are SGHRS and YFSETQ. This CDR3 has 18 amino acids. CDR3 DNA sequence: TGCGCCAGCAGCTTGAGAATAATAGCGGGTAGCTCCTACAATGAGCAGTTCTTC. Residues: CASSLRIIAGSSYNEQFF.

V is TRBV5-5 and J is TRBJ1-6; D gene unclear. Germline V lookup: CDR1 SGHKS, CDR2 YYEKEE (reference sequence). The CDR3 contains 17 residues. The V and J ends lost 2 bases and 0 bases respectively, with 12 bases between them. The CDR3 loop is CASSFPGLSSYNSPLHF. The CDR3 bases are TGTGCCAGCAGCTTTCCAGGTCTAAGCTCCTATAATTCACCCCTCCACTTT.

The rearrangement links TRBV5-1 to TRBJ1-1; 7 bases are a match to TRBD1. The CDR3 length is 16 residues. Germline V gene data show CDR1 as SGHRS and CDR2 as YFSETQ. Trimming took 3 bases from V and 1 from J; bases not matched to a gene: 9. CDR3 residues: CASSSQPGQKNTEAFF. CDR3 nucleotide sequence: TGCGCCAGCAGCTCGCAACCGGGACAGAAGAACACTGAAGCTTTCTTT.

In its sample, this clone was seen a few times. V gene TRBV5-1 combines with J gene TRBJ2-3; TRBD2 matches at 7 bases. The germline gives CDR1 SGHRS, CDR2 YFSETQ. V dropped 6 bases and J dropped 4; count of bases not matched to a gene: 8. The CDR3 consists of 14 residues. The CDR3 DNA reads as TGCGCCAGCAATCGTCGGGGGGTCCCAGATACGCAGTATTTT. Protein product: CASNRRGVPDTQYF.

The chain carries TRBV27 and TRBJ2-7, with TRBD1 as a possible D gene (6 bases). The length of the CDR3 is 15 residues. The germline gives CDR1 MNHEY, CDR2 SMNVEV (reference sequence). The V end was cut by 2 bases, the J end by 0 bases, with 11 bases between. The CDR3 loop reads CASSLGLGGSYEQYF. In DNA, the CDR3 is TGTGCCAGCAGTTTAGGGTTAGGGGGCTCCTACGAGCAGTACTTC.

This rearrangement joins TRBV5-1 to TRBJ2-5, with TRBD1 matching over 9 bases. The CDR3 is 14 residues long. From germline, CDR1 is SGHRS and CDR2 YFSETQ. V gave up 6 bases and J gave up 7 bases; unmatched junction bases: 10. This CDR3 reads CASTTGGTSWTQYF. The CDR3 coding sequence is TGCGCCAGCACGACAGGGGGGACCTCGTGGACCCAGTACTTC. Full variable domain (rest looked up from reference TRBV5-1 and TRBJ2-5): KAGVTQTPRYLIKTRGQQVTLSCSPISGHRSVSWYQQTPGQGLQFLFEYFSETQRNKGNFPGRFSGRQFSNSRSEMNVSTLELGDSALYLCASTTGGTSWTQYFGPGTRLLVL.

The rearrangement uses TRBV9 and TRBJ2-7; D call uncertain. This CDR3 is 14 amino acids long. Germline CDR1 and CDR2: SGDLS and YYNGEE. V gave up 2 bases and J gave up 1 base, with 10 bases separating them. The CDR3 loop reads CASSVAAGSYEQYF. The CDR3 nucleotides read TGTGCCAGCAGCGTGGCTGCTGGTTCCTACGAGCAGTACTTC.